A single sample is the source of the 22 T cell receptor beta chains below, sequenced in a study of neurological immune-mediated disorders. TCRdb re-analysed the 5' RACE reads in MiXCR, keeping a single row per CDR3 protein. This table has tens of thousands of distinct CDR3 sequences, around 5.3% appearing once. The sequenced sample was CD4+ T cells from blood. All receptors come from a woman younger than 30 with multiple sclerosis.

In this sample, this clonotype turned up many times. The chain is built from TRBV27 and TRBJ2-1; possibly TRBD2 for D (6 bases). The CDR3 is 16 residues long. Germline lookup yields CDR1 MNHEY and CDR2 SMNVEV (reference sequence). Trimming pared 5 bases from V and 5 bases from J, leaving 19 bases between. The DNA for the CDR3 is TGTGCCAGCAGTACCCCCTCCAGCGGGTCGAACAATGAGCAGTTCTTC. Protein: CASSTPSSGSNNEQFF.

This clonotype appeared many times. This chain uses TRBV29-1 with TRBJ2-7; 7 bases match TRBD1. V was clipped by 2 bases and J by 5 bases; unmatched bases: 3. The V gene's germline CDR1 is SQVTM and CDR2 ANQGSEA. The CDR3 totals 12 residues. The CDR3 loop reads CSVERTGHEQYF. CDR3 DNA sequence: TGCAGCGTTGAAAGGACAGGCCACGAGCAGTACTTC.

This clonotype appeared many times. The V gene is TRBV20-1, the J gene TRBJ2-3; tentative D call: TRBD1 (5 bases). Germline V gives CDR1 DFQATT, CDR2 SNEGSKA (reference sequence). The ends were cut back, 4 bases at V and 2 bases at J, with 7 bases in the middle. CDR3 length: 12 residues. CDR3: CSAKGNTDTQYF. The CDR3 bases are TGCAGTGCTAAGGGGAACACAGATACGCAGTATTTT.

Many counts were recorded for this clonotype. The chain couples TRBV5-5 to TRBJ1-1; 8 positions match TRBD1. Germline V gene lookup returns CDR1 SGHKS and CDR2 YYEKEE (reference sequence). The V segment lost 6 bases and the J segment 1 base; nucleotides outside the gene matches: 17. The CDR3 length is 18 residues. The CDR3 DNA reads TGTGCCAGCAACCTTTCCTGTCCAGGGGGCGAAAGGAACACTGAAGCTTTCTTT. Residues: CASNLSCPGGERNTEAFF.

This clonotype was recorded many times. CDR3 nucleotide sequence: TGCGCCAGCAGCTCCTCAGGGGGCAGCGAGGAAAAACTGTTTTTT. It encodes CASSSSGGSEEKLFF. The chain has TRBV5-1 and TRBJ1-4; 8 bases line up with TRBD1. The CDR3 totals 15 residues. Germline assignment: CDR1 SGHRS and CDR2 YFSETQ. V lost 3 bases, J lost 8 bases, and 9 bases stayed unmatched. Together with reference TRBV5-1 and TRBJ1-4, the CDR3 gives the full variable domain: KAGVTQTPRYLIKTRGQQVTLSCSPISGHRSVSWYQQTPGQGLQFLFEYFSETQRNKGNFPGRFSGRQFSNSRSEMNVSTLELGDSALYLCASSSSGGSEEKLFFGSGTQLSVL.

V and J are TRBV7-9 and TRBJ1-1; 8 bases fit TRBD1. This CDR3 contains 15 residues. V lost 7 bases, J lost 5 bases, and 12 bases stayed unmatched. CDR1 is SEHNR and CDR2 is FQNEAQ in the germline V gene (reference sequence). CDR3 amino acids: CASTNTGQGDTEAFF. In nucleotides, the CDR3 is TGTGCCAGCACTAATACCGGACAGGGTGATACTGAAGCTTTCTTT.

This clonotype has at least ten counts. The rearrangement uses TRBV20-1 and TRBJ2-3; D is ambiguous. Between the trimmed V and J ends, which lost 0 bases and 0 bases, there was a span of 19 bases. CDR1 is DFQATT, CDR2 SNEGSKA, per germline (reference sequence). The CDR3 sequence is 18 residues long. The DNA for the CDR3 is TGCAGTGCTAGAGATCCGTCTCACAGCGTATCTAGCACAGATACGCAGTATTTT. Translation: CSARDPSHSVSSTDTQYF.

The gene calls are TRBV7-9 and TRBJ2-3; no firm D call. The end of the DNA aligns better with TRBJ1-5, so the J call may be wrong. This CDR3 is 16 amino acids long. CDR1 is SEHNR, CDR2 FQNEAQ, per germline (reference sequence). The CDR3 DNA is TGTGCCAGCAGCCGAATGGTAGCGGAGAGCACAGATACGCAGCATTTT. Protein: CASSRMVAESTDTQHF.

The CDR3 DNA is TGTGCCAGCAGTTTAAATGGGGCAGGTTTCGGGGATACGCAGTATTTT. It codes for CASSLNGAGFGDTQYF. V gene TRBV27 combines with J gene TRBJ2-3, with D tentatively TRBD1 (5 bases). The ends were cut back, 2 bases at V and 6 bases at J, with 18 bases in the middle. Per germline, CDR1 MNHEY and CDR2 SMNVEV (reference sequence). The CDR3 has 16 amino acids.

This clonotype was seen repeatedly, ten times or more. The chain employs TRBV6-6 and TRBJ2-7; no reliable D call. V lost 6 bases and J lost 0, with 6 bases in between. Germline CDR1 and CDR2: MNHNY and SVGAGI (reference sequence). The length of the CDR3 is 12 residues. The CDR3 DNA sequence: TGTGCCAGCAGCCATACCTCCTACGAGCAGTACGTC. This translates into CASSHTSYEQYV.

V usage is TRBV9 and J usage is TRBJ2-3; TRBD2 agrees at 11 bases. CDR3 length: 17 residues. J was trimmed by 2 bases and V by 0 bases; bases with no gene match: 5. The germline V gene has CDR1 SGDLS and CDR2 YYNGEE. The CDR3, as DNA: TGTGCCAGCAGCGTAGGGGTACTAGCGGGAGACACAGATACGCAGTATTTT. Its translation is CASSVGVLAGDTDTQYF.

This clonotype was picked up many times. The chain recombines TRBV4-3 with TRBJ2-1; the D gene could be TRBD1 or TRBD2 (5 bases each). V lost 1 base, J lost 5 bases, and 12 bases lay in between. The germline CDR1 and CDR2 sequences are LGHNA and YSLEER. This CDR3 has 15 residues. CDR3 protein: CASSQAGTVNNEQFF. In DNA form, the CDR3 reads TGCGCCAGCAGCCAAGCCGGGACGGTGAACAATGAGCAGTTCTTC.

This clonotype was counted at least ten times. This chain joins TRBV12-3 or TRBV12-4 and TRBJ1-5; D may be TRBD1 (6 bases). Trimming took off 6 bases at V and 2 bases at J, with 20 bases between the two ends. This CDR3 has 17 amino acids. The CDR3 is CASSPPRGPFGNQPQHF. The CDR3 nucleotides read TGTGCCAGCAGCCCGCCCAGGGGTCCGTTCGGCAATCAGCCCCAGCATTTT.

This clonotype was detected a few times. The gene calls are TRBV12-3 or TRBV12-4 and TRBJ1-2; a weak D match, TRBD1 (5 bases). With 7 bases removed from V and 5 bases from J, the gap between germline ends came to 17 bases. There are 14 residues in the CDR3. The CDR3 bases are TGTGCCAGCATTAGGGACCGGGGTTCGTATGGCTACACCTTC. Amino acids: CASIRDRGSYGYTF.

This clonotype appeared many times. The chain couples TRBV28 to TRBJ2-2; D is possibly TRBD1 (6 bases). The germline V gene has CDR1 MDHEN and CDR2 SYDVKM. The CDR3 spans 17 residues. The V gene lost 5 bases and the J gene lost 6 bases, with 22 bases spanning the gap. The CDR3 loop is CASSPPPQGWYSGELFF. CDR3 nucleotide sequence: TGTGCCAGCAGTCCCCCCCCGCAGGGGTGGTATTCCGGGGAGCTGTTTTTT.

In this sample, this clonotype turned up many times. The genes are TRBV10-3 and TRBJ1-1; possible D gene TRBD1, 5 bases. This CDR3 has 13 amino acids. Trimming took off 6 bases at V and 1 base at J, with 9 bases between the two ends. Germline CDR1 and CDR2: ENHRY and SYGVKD. The CDR3 DNA reads as TGTGCCATCAGAGGGACCGGGAACACTGAAGCTTTCTTT. It is translated as CAIRGTGNTEAFF.

This clonotype was recorded at least ten times. The chain links TRBV6-2 or TRBV6-3 to TRBJ2-1, with 11 bases lining up with TRBD2. From germline, CDR1 is MNHEY and CDR2 SVGEGT. This CDR3 has 17 amino acids. Trimming took 0 bases from V and 5 from J; bases not matched to a gene: 6. This chain's CDR3 is CASSYSASGRPDNEQFF. CDR3 nucleotide sequence: TGTGCCAGCAGTTACTCGGCTAGCGGGAGGCCGGACAATGAGCAGTTCTTC.

This clonotype was detected many times. The chain recombines TRBV12-3 or TRBV12-4 with TRBJ1-4; D ambiguous. The CDR3 runs 15 residues. Deletions cut 5 bases from V and 3 bases from J, with 13 bases between. The CDR3: CASSLRTAANEKLFF. For the CDR3, the DNA is TGTGCCAGCAGTCTCCGGACGGCGGCTAATGAAAAACTGTTTTTT.

This clonotype was found many times. J is TRBJ1-2 and V is TRBV5-1; 7 bases map to TRBD1. CDR1 and CDR2 from the germline V gene are SGHRS and YFSETQ. Trimming at V came to 4 bases and at J to 4 bases, leaving 7 bases not matched to a gene. The CDR3 loop spans 14 amino acids. In nucleotides, the CDR3 is TGCGCCAGCAGCCAAGAGGGACAGCTCTATGGCTACACCTTC. Protein: CASSQEGQLYGYTF.

There are a few counts of this clonotype. V is TRBV19 and J is TRBJ1-2; 10 bases are a match to TRBD1. Germline V gene lookup returns CDR1 LNHDA and CDR2 SQIVND (reference sequence). V lost 6 bases to trimming and J lost 5 bases; unmatched junction nucleotides: 9. This CDR3 region has 15 residues. CDR3 DNA: TGTGCCAGTAGGATATCGGGACAGGGGTCGTATGGCTACACCTTC. It yields the protein CASRISGQGSYGYTF.

About this clonotype: Since a much larger clone is just one base distant, this may be a read error. The chain joins TRBV11-2 to TRBJ2-3; maybe TRBD2 (5 bases). Trimming left V 3 bases short and J 2 bases short, with 12 bases between. CDR3 length: 15 residues. Germline CDR1 SGHAT, CDR2 FQNNGV. The CDR3 DNA sequence: TGTGCCAGCAGCTTGGAGGTCACCATCACAGATACGCAGTATTTT. It encodes CASSLEVTITDTQYF.

V gene TRBV9 combines with J gene TRBJ1-1; the D gene is possibly TRBD1 (6 bases). Trimming stripped 2 bases from V and 0 bases from J, with 11 bases between. CDR3 length equals 15 residues. Germline values: CDR1 SGDLS, CDR2 YYNGEE. The CDR3 region has the DNA TGTGCCAGCAGCGTCAACAGGGATTTGAACACTGAAGCTTTCTTT. This gives the protein CASSVNRDLNTEAFF. Full variable domain (outside the CDR3, taken from reference TRBV9 and TRBJ1-1): DSGVTQTPKHLITATGQRVTLRCSPRSGDLSVYWYQQSLDQGLQFLIQYYNGEERAKGNILERFSAQQFPDLHSELNLSSLELGDSALYFCASSVNRDLNTEAFFGQGTRLTVV.